This T cell receptor beta chain was observed in a study of response to subunit inactivated influenza vaccine. MiXCR, applied by TCRdb to the RT-PCR reads, yields one record per CDR3 protein. The table has fewer than 400,000 distinct CDR3 sequences, around a fifth seen once. The V segment lost 1 base and the J segment 5 bases; nucleotides outside the gene matches: 5. The CDR3 length is 14 residues. CDR1 is DFQATT, CDR2 SNEGSKA, per germline (reference sequence). This clonotype was counted only a few times. What it binds is not known. Study-wide points: Each seasonal influenza vaccination recruits few new T cells, the authors suggested.

The V and J genes are TRBV20-1 and TRBJ2-3, with 8 nucleotides matching TRBD2. Source: PBMCs from blood, taken around 22 months after vaccination. The origin of this receptor is a man aged 50 to 69 who received an inactivated influenza vaccine. The CDR3 here is CSARAGGALDTQYF. The CDR3 DNA sequence: TGCAGTGCTAGAGCCGGGGGGGCATTAGATACGCAGTATTTT.